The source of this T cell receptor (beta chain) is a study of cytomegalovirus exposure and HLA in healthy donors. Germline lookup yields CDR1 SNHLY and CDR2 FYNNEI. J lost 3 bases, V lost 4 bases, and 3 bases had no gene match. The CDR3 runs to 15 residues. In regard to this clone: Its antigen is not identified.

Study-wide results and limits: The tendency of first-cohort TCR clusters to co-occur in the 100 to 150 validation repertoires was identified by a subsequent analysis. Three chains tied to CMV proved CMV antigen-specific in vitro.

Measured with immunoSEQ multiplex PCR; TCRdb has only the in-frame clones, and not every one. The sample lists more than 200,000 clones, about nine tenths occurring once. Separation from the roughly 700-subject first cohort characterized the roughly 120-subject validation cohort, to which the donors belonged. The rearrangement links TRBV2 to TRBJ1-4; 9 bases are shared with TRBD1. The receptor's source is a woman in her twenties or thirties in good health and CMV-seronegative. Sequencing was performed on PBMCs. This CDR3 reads CASSARTGANEKLFF. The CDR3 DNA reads TGTGCCAGCAGTGCACGGACAGGGGCTAATGAAAAACTGTTTTTT.